This T cell receptor beta chain is from a study of cytotoxic CD8 clonotypes in ibrutinib-treated CLL. Whole-study context: By median roughly 69 months, about 12 had progressed and about 15 stayed remitted; responses had been 2 complete and around 24 partial. The study, taken as a whole, reports: Public clonotypes proved infrequent, and on treatment they shrank or remained steady. Baseline-level clonality went beyond age-matched healthy donors and moved in step with circulating CD8+ T-cell counts.

Note on this clone: Antigen unknown.

The intended depth for sequencing was 1 in 200,000 to 1 in 1 million T cells. Generated by immunoSEQ multiplex PCR, the TCRdb table keeps only in-frame clones and is missing some. The sample yields about 310,000 clones, about 77% seen once. V was shortened by 1 base and J by 7 bases, with 13 bases between the two germline ends. The CDR3 is 15 residues long. Germline V CDR1 and CDR2: MNHEY, SMNVEV (reference sequence). The TCR comes from a human donor with chronic lymphocytic leukemia. The chain joins TRBV27 to TRBJ2-2; D unresolved. The specimen was PBMCs, collected before ibrutinib treatment. The CDR3 DNA is TGTGCCAGCAGTTTATTTTGGACCCGAGGCGGGGAGCTGTTTTTT. This translates into CASSLFWTRGGELFF.